This T cell receptor (beta chain) was identified during a study of blood T cell repertoires in COVID-19. In the study overall: From T cells, B-cell-depleted T cells, or PBMCs came the material, which was cDNA or gDNA.

Here immunoSEQ multiplex PCR was the method, and the copy in TCRdb shows in-frame clones only, minus some. The profile shows approximately 460,000 clones, roughly 89% of them singletons. The germline V gene encodes CDR1 MNHEY and CDR2 SMNVEV (reference sequence). The CDR3 is 16 residues long. J gave up 2 bases and V 5 bases, and 6 bases lay outside the gene matches. This clone was seen a handful of times. The material sequenced was peripheral blood. This clonotype was sampled from a man between 18 and 35 years old with COVID-19, enrolled during active disease. The rearrangement uses TRBV27 and TRBJ1-5; TRBD1 agrees at 10 bases. CDR3 loop: CASSVRQGARNQPQHF. Written as DNA, the CDR3 is TGTGCCAGCAGTGTCAGACAGGGGGCGCGCAATCAGCCCCAGCATTTT.